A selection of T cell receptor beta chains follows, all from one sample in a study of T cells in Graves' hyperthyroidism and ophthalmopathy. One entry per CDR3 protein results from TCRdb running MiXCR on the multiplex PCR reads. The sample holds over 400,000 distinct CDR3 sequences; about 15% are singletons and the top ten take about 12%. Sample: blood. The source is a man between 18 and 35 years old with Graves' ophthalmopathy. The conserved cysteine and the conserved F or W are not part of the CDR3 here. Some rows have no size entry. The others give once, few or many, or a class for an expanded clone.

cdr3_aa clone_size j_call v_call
ASSGTSGGALNIQY . TRBJ2-4 TRBV5-1
SANQGAPFNQPQH . TRBJ1-5 TRBV20-1
ASSQDRRGRAYEQY few TRBJ2-7 TRBV4-1
ASSLGGPEQY many TRBJ2-7 TRBV12-3/TRBV12-4
ASSFVRGETQY . TRBJ2-5 TRBV5-5
ASSPTAAQTQY many TRBJ2-4 TRBV3-1
ASSLEGGRLASDEQF . TRBJ2-1 TRBV5-6
ASRPLEEGTEAF . TRBJ1-1 TRBV6-1
SASIAASSREQY few TRBJ2-7 TRBV20-1
ASSFEGPMGYT many TRBJ1-2 TRBV12-3/TRBV12-4